This TCR beta chain was sequenced in a study of blood T cell repertoires in COVID-19. Study background: COVID-19 samples collected from the United States, Italy and Spain covered acute and convalescent phases. T cells, B-cell-depleted T cells, or PBMCs provided the cDNA or gDNA that served as material.

CDR3 length: 15 amino acids. Per germline, CDR1 MNHEY and CDR2 SVGAGI. The V end lost 0 bases, the J end lost 4 bases, and 10 bases lay between the germline ends. In the source study's methods: Counts of nucleated cells, estimated from reference gene primer amplification, were obtained. TCRdb's copy holds only in-frame clones and misses some; the assay was immunoSEQ multiplex PCR. That table supplies the V and J calls and clone size; D and trimming were determined from the DNA. The table records around 100,000 clones, approximately 81% of them present only once. The sample was peripheral blood. This rearrangement joins TRBV6-5 to TRBJ2-1; D might be TRBD2 (5 bases). The TCR originated in a man aged 40-55 years with acute or convalescent COVID-19. The CDR3 region is CASSYSSSGYNEQFF. The CDR3 DNA sequence: TGTGCCAGCAGTTACTCGTCCTCGGGATACAATGAGCAGTTCTTC.